Listed below are T cell receptor beta chains from one sample, sequenced in a study of OX40 agonist ivuxolimab in advanced cancers. The data were produced by immunoSEQ multiplex PCR, yet TCRdb's version contains in-frame clones alone and is incomplete. This table has approximately 72,000 clones, 88% appearing once. Here the sequenced sample was CD4+ or CD8+ T cells sorted from blood, taken in a trial of the OX40 agonist ivuxolimab. Every receptor here comes from an adult with an advanced solid tumor such as melanoma, head and neck, liver or kidney cancer. Each CDR3 is given with its conserved first and last residue. The D gene is left open where the match is weak. Size values are once, few and many counts, or a class for expanded clones, and some rows have none.

clone size | J gene | V gene | D gene | CDR3 length | CDR3 protein | CDR3 DNA
. | TRBJ1-2 | TRBV19 | TRBD1 | 14 | CASRKDRGPYGYTF | TGTGCCAGTAGAAAGGACAGGGGGCCCTATGGCTACACCTTC
once | TRBJ1-1 | TRBV5-6 | . | 14 | CASSLAGLDTEAFF | TGTGCCAGCAGCTTGGCAGGGCTTGACACTGAAGCTTTCTTT
. | TRBJ1-1 | TRBV2 | TRBD1 | 14 | CASRPWTGNTEAFF | TGTGCCAGCAGGCCTTGGACAGGGAACACTGAAGCTTTCTTT
. | TRBJ2-1 | TRBV6-5 | TRBD2 | 15 | CASTRERDSIVEQFF | TGTGCCAGCACACGGGAGCGGGACTCAATAGTTGAGCAGTTCTTC
. | TRBJ2-7 | TRBV28 | . | 15 | CASHLRSGIPYEQYF | TGTGCCAGCCACCTAAGGTCCGGTATCCCCTACGAGCAGTACTTC
. | TRBJ2-3 | TRBV7-7 | . | 12 | CASSFEGGTQYF | TGTGCTAGCAGCTTCGAGGGGGGTACGCAGTATTTT
. | TRBJ2-7 | TRBV10-3 | TRBD2 | 20 | CAISHTIPGLAGGSSYEQYF | TGTGCCATCAGTCACACAATTCCGGGACTAGCGGGAGGTAGCTCCTACGAGCAGTACTTC
. | TRBJ2-3 | TRBV7-2 | TRBD2 | 16 | CASSLGLAAGSDTQYF | TGTGCCAGCAGCCTCGGACTAGCGGCGGGTTCGGATACGCAGTATTTT
. | TRBJ2-7 | TRBV7-9 | TRBD2 | 15 | CASSLIAGRSYEQYF | TGTGCCAGCAGCTTAATAGCGGGACGGTCCTACGAGCAGTACTTC
. | TRBJ2-2 | TRBV7-9 | . | 13 | CASSGVPAGELFF | TGTGCCAGCAGCGGCGTCCCCGCCGGGGAGCTGTTTTTT
. | TRBJ2-1 | TRBV6-1 | . | 13 | CASSGDPYNEQFF | TGTGCCAGCAGTGGGGACCCTTACAATGAGCAGTTCTTC
. | TRBJ2-7 | TRBV6-5 | . | 13 | CASLGRPTYEQYF | TGTGCCAGCCTGGGGAGGCCTACCTACGAGCAGTACTTC
. | TRBJ2-1 | TRBV7-2 | TRBD2 | 15 | CASSVGLAGRNEQFF | TGTGCCAGCAGCGTGGGACTAGCGGGACGTAATGAGCAGTTCTTC
. | TRBJ2-7 | TRBV6-5 | . | 13 | CASSQGLGLEQYF | TGTGCCAGCAGCCAAGGATTGGGGCTCGAGCAGTACTTC
. | TRBJ2-7 | TRBV5-1 | TRBD2 | 12 | CASMREGDEQYF | TGCGCCAGCATGCGGGAGGGCGACGAGCAGTACTTC
. | TRBJ1-2 | TRBV7-2 | . | 14 | CASSPQFANYGYTF | TGTGCCAGCAGCCCCCAATTTGCTAACTATGGCTACACCTTC
once | TRBJ1-1 | TRBV7-2 | . | 13 | CASSFGMNTEAFF | TGTGCCAGCAGCTTTGGGATGAACACTGAAGCTTTCTTT
few | TRBJ2-2 | TRBV19 | . | 14 | CASNEGSGTGELFF | TGTGCCAGTAATGAGGGATCGGGCACCGGGGAGCTGTTTTTT
. | TRBJ1-3 | TRBV5-1 | TRBD1 | 16 | CASSPRQGVDGNTIYF | TGCGCCAGCAGCCCGCGACAGGGGGTAGATGGAAACACCATATATTTT
. | TRBJ2-7 | TRBV29-1 | . | 13 | CSVGLAQGYEQYF | TGCAGCGTTGGTCTAGCGCAGGGCTACGAGCAGTACTTC
. | TRBJ1-5 | TRBV7-2 | . | 12 | CASSLDTQPQHF | TGTGCCAGCAGCTTAGACACTCAGCCCCAGCATTTT
. | TRBJ2-5 | TRBV7-9 | . | 14 | CASSFVRYQETQYF | TGTGCCAGCAGCTTTGTCAGGTACCAAGAGACCCAGTACTTC
medium-sized | TRBJ2-7 | TRBV20-1 | . | 11 | CSATAFYEQYF | TGCAGTGCCACAGCGTTCTACGAGCAGTACTTC
. | TRBJ2-2 | TRBV18 | TRBD2 | 17 | CANPRTSGSLWAGELFF | TGTGCCAATCCTCGGACTAGTGGTAGCCTCTGGGCCGGGGAGCTGTTTTTT
once | TRBJ1-5 | TRBV28 | . | 15 | CASSLFPVGNQPQHF | TGTGCCAGCAGTTTATTTCCGGTTGGGAACCAGCCCCAGCATTTT
. | TRBJ1-1 | TRBV11-3 | TRBD1 | 15 | CASSAGQGGNAEAFF | TGTGCCAGCAGCGCTGGACAGGGAGGAAACGCTGAAGCTTTCTTT
. | TRBJ1-6 | TRBV1 | . | 13 | CTSSLSANSPLHF | TGCACCAGCAGTCTCTCTGCTAATTCACCCCTCCACTTT
. | TRBJ2-3 | TRBV30 | . | 14 | CAWSVRLGGDTQYF | TGTGCCTGGAGTGTACGTTTGGGCGGAGATACGCAGTATTTT